The 6 T cell receptor beta chains below all came from one sample that was sequenced in a study of identical twins' blood T cells. MiXCR, run by TCRdb on the 5' RACE reads, gives a single entry per CDR3 protein. The data show a few hundred thousand distinct CDR3 sequences, about 28% seen once. Sequencing used PBMCs. Source of these receptors: a woman aged 18-49 years in good health.

This clonotype was counted only a few times. CDR3 region: CASSLLSPGNTEAFF. Written as DNA, the CDR3 is TGTGCCAGCAGTTTATTATCCCCTGGAAACACTGAAGCTTTCTTT. The rearrangement links TRBV27 to TRBJ1-1; D gene uncertain. Germline assignment: CDR1 MNHEY and CDR2 SMNVEV (reference sequence). Trimming took off 1 base at V and 2 bases at J, with 11 bases between the two ends. CDR3 length: 15 amino acids.

The V gene is TRBV9, the J gene TRBJ2-2, with a tentative D call TRBD2 (5 bases). V was shortened by 6 bases and J by 0 bases, with 9 bases between the two germline ends. The germline gives CDR1 SGDLS, CDR2 YYNGEE. This CDR3 comprises 14 residues. The CDR3 nucleotides are TGTGCCAGCAATTACGGGGCGAACACCGGGGAGCTGTTTTTT. Translating it yields CASNYGANTGELFF.

V is TRBV18 and J is TRBJ2-2; D tentatively fits TRBD1 or TRBD2 (5 bases each). The CDR3 is 15 residues long. Germline assignment: CDR1 KGHSH and CDR2 LQKENI. Trimming pared 0 bases from V and 6 bases from J, leaving 11 bases between. The CDR3 here is CASSPPEGLPGELFF. CDR3 in DNA: TGTGCCAGCTCACCACCCGAGGGGTTACCCGGGGAGCTGTTTTTT.

This clonotype turned up a few times. This sequence joins TRBV10-3 and TRBJ2-3; tentatively, D is TRBD1 or TRBD2 (5 bases each). Between the trimmed V and J ends, which lost 2 bases and 10 bases, there was a span of 13 bases. Germline lookup yields CDR1 ENHRY and CDR2 SYGVKD. The CDR3 contains 13 residues. The CDR3, as DNA: TGTGCCATCAGTGAGCGGAAGTTGGGACCGCAGTATTTT. It translates to CAISERKLGPQYF.

This clonotype was detected a few times. The rearrangement links TRBV4-3 to TRBJ2-7, with a weak D call TRBD2 (6 bases). Germline lookup yields CDR1 LGHNA and CDR2 YSLEER. Trimming cost V 1 base and J 5 bases, with 15 bases left between them. CDR3 length equals 15 residues. The CDR3 region has the DNA TGCGCCAGCAGCCAAGCTTTTGAGGGAGGTGACGAGCAGTACTTC. It encodes CASSQAFEGGDEQYF.

At least ten counts were recorded for this clonotype. Germline and junction disagree at one end, which may indicate a read error. This chain connects TRBV20-1 to TRBJ1-1; D ambiguous. The CDR3 spans 13 residues. Germline V CDR1 and CDR2: DFQATT, SNEGSKA (reference sequence). CDR3 sequence (DNA): TGCAGCGCTAAAGACTGGCTGGGCACTGAAGCTTTCTTT. This codes for CSAKDWLGTEAFF.